These T cell receptor beta chains were read from a single sample in a study of cytomegalovirus exposure and HLA in healthy donors. Sequencing used immunoSEQ multiplex PCR; TCRdb keeps in-frame clones, though not all of them. There are fewer than 350,000 clones in the sample; 70% to 90% occur only once, and about 2.5% lies in the top ten. Input material: PBMCs. These receptor sequences come from a woman under 30 in good health and CMV-seronegative. CDR3s leave out the opening cysteine and the closing phenylalanine or tryptophan. For some rows the clone size is stated as once, few or many, or as a class when expanded; others skip it.

v_gene,j_gene,abundance,CDR3aa
TRBV4-1,TRBJ1-3,NA,ASSDGQGGTGNTIY
TRBV10-2,TRBJ2-7,NA,ASTSGGADEQY
TRBV7-3,TRBJ2-7,once,ASSPGAGGHYEQY
TRBV5-4,TRBJ2-5,NA,ASSWTGSQETQY
TRBV2,TRBJ2-4,NA,ASSPQGGLAKNIQY
TRBV9,TRBJ2-2,few,ASSVGLVNTGELF
TRBV7-9,TRBJ1-1,once,SSSLARGKTGTEAF
TRBV6-6,TRBJ2-2,NA,ASSYRGNTGELF
TRBV7-9,TRBJ1-6,NA,ASRRIGTAHLH
TRBV30,TRBJ2-7,NA,AWSPFDFYEQY
TRBV7-6,TRBJ2-7,once,ASSPKDRFSYEQY
TRBV5-6,TRBJ1-5,NA,ASSLGGGNQPQH
TRBV9,TRBJ1-2,NA,ASSGGQGFIYGYT
TRBV1,TRBJ1-2,NA,TSRNLTTGLYGYT
TRBV12-5,TRBJ2-1,NA,ASGPWEGPGFHEQF
TRBV5-4,TRBJ1-1,NA,ASSFRPGLNTEAF